Below are 19 T cell receptor beta chains sequenced from a single sample in a study of T cell responses to AZD1222 COVID-19 vaccine (dated by TCRdb to the early 2020s). The library was obtained by the immunoSEQ multiplex PCR assay. What TCRdb holds here is the immuneACCESS table cut down to in-frame rearrangements. Part of the clones is not present; checked against another copy, under half of the missing clones reflect an unresolved V gene, and the others are unexplained. The sample yields roughly 180,000 clones; about 90% were counted once. The top ten clonotypes cover approximately 2% of the sample. The label giving this sample's time point can be read as: baseline before first vaccination. The specimen comprised peripheral blood, sampled on day 0 of AZD1222 vaccination. The receptors were sampled from an adult in good health.

This clone appeared once. The rearrangement uses TRBV4-3 and TRBJ2-7; TRBD1 matches 9 bases. The CDR3 spans 15 residues. Unmatched junction bases numbered 4, after V lost 0 bases and J lost 4 bases. The germline gives CDR1 LGHNA, CDR2 YSLEER. CDR3 coding DNA: TGCGCCAGCAGCCAAGAAGACAGGGGGAGATACGAGCAGTACTTC. Translating it yields CASSQEDRGRYEQYF.

The chain joins TRBV27 to TRBJ1-5, with 7 bases that match TRBD1. The CDR3 has 16 amino acids. CDR1 and CDR2 from the germline V gene are MNHEY and SMNVEV (reference sequence). V lost 8 bases and J lost 3; bases outside the gene matches: 13. The CDR3 loop reads CASSLGSGGFNQPQHF. For the CDR3, the DNA is TGTGCCAGCTCCCTCGGGTCAGGGGGATTCAATCAGCCCCAGCATTTT.

J is TRBJ1-2 and V is TRBV7-3, with a weak D call TRBD1 (5 bases). The CDR3 spans 13 residues. V lost 1 base and J 8 bases, leaving 11 bases between the germline ends. CDR1 and CDR2 (germline): SGHTA, FQGTGA. DNA of the CDR3: TGTGCCAGCAGCTTAAGCCAGGGATACGGCTACACCTTC. It translates to CASSLSQGYGYTF.

This clone has just one count. The V and J genes are TRBV30 and TRBJ1-5, with a possible D match to TRBD1 (6 bases). This CDR3 contains 11 residues. Germline V gene lookup returns CDR1 GTSNPN and CDR2 SVGIG (reference sequence). V lost 7 bases and J 7 bases, leaving 11 bases between the germline ends. CDR3 nucleotides: TGTGCCTTCGGAGGGGGGCAGCCCCAGCATTTT. Translated, it gives CAFGGGQPQHF.

The rearrangement uses TRBV7-7 and TRBJ2-2, with 7 bases fitting TRBD1. The junction had 8 bases not matched to a gene; V was cut back by 4 bases and J by 3 bases. CDR1 is SSHAT and CDR2 is FNYEAQ in the germline V gene (reference sequence). The CDR3 runs 16 residues. CDR3 sequence (DNA): TGTGCCAGCAGCTCACCAGGGGGAGCAGACACCGGGGAGCTGTTTTTT. Amino acids: CASSSPGGADTGELFF.

The chain joins TRBV15 to TRBJ1-5; D unresolved. This CDR3 comprises 16 residues. With 1 base removed from V and 5 bases from J, the gap between germline ends came to 15 bases. Germline CDR1 LNHNV, CDR2 YYDKDF (reference sequence). CDR3 sequence: CATSRGVLSTHQPQHF. In DNA form, the CDR3 reads TGTGCCACCAGCAGAGGCGTTCTTTCCACACATCAGCCCCAGCATTTT. Based on the CDR3 plus reference TRBV15 and TRBJ1-5, the full variable domain is DAMVIQNPRYQVTQFGKPVTLSCSQTLNHNVMYWYQQKSSQAPKLLFHYYDKDFNNEADTPDNFQSRRPNTSFCFLDIRSPGLGDTAMYLCATSRGVLSTHQPQHFGDGTRLSIL.

The V and J genes are TRBV3-1 (or the pseudogene TRBV3-2) and TRBJ1-5, with D uncertain. CDR1 is LGHDT and CDR2 is YNNKEL in the germline V gene (reference sequence). Trimming left V 4 bases short and J 3 bases short, with 7 bases between. The CDR3 totals 13 residues. The CDR3 is CASSLQSNQPQHF. In DNA, the CDR3 is TGTGCCAGCAGCCTCCAGTCCAATCAGCCCCAGCATTTT.

This chain's CDR3 is CASSPAGTRTYNEQFF. DNA for the CDR3: TGTGCCAGCAGCCCAGCCGGGACTAGGACCTACAATGAGCAGTTCTTC. This rearrangement joins TRBV7-3 to TRBJ2-1, with 8 bases identical to TRBD2. The V and J ends lost 5 bases and 2 bases, in that order; junction bases with no gene match: 8. CDR3 length: 16 residues. Germline-derived CDR1 and CDR2 are SGHTA and FQGTGA.

J is TRBJ2-7 and V is TRBV28; maybe TRBD1 (6 bases). Trimming removed 6 bases from V and 4 bases from J, with 19 bases in between. The CDR3 is made up of 15 amino acids. Germline assignment: CDR1 MDHEN and CDR2 SYDVKM. The CDR3 nucleotides are TGTGCCAGCAGCCCCCCCGGGACACATCCTTACGAGCAGTACTTC. This sequence encodes CASSPPGTHPYEQYF.

The chain has TRBV28 and TRBJ2-7; D uncertain. Germline V gene sequence: CDR1 MDHEN, CDR2 SYDVKM. This CDR3 has 13 amino acids. V was trimmed by 4 bases and J by 1 base, leaving 8 bases between them. The CDR3 sequence: CASSSYTSYEQYF. DNA for the CDR3: TGTGCCAGCAGTTCGTACACTTCCTACGAGCAGTACTTC.

This clone occurred a few times. V gene TRBV29-1 combines with J gene TRBJ1-2, with D hard to call. This CDR3 has 12 amino acids. The V gene's germline CDR1 is SQVTM and CDR2 ANQGSEA. The germline V and J ends were trimmed by 5 bases and 4 bases, with 11 bases remaining between them. CDR3 amino acids: CSVWSGGYGYTF. CDR3 DNA sequence: TGCAGCGTTTGGTCAGGAGGCTATGGCTACACCTTC.

The genes are TRBV7-8 and TRBJ2-2; a weak D match, TRBD2 (5 bases). The V gene lost 2 bases and the J gene lost 0 bases, with 10 bases spanning the gap. Looked up from germline, CDR1 is SGHVS and CDR2 is FQNEAQ. This CDR3 is built from 16 residues. The chain's CDR3 is CASSLMSGTNTGELFF. The CDR3 nucleotides are TGTGCCAGCAGCTTAATGAGCGGTACGAACACCGGGGAGCTGTTTTTT.

The V and J genes are TRBV6-2 or TRBV6-3 and TRBJ2-7, with TRBD1 matching over 9 bases. CDR3 length: 14 residues. The germline V gene encodes CDR1 MNHEY and CDR2 SVGEGT. The J segment lost 7 bases and the V segment lost 5 bases, leaving 9 bases of the junction unmatched. CDR3 residues: CASSRPGTGHEQYF. As DNA, the CDR3 is TGTGCCAGCAGTCGTCCCGGGACAGGGCATGAGCAGTACTTC.

The CDR3 sequence is CAWIDSLNYEQYF. The CDR3 coding sequence is TGTGCCTGGATCGACAGTTTAAACTACGAGCAGTACTTC. The chain carries TRBV30 and TRBJ2-7; possibly TRBD1 for D (5 bases). This CDR3 has 13 amino acids. Trimming left V 4 bases short and J 3 bases short, with 13 bases between. CDR1 is GTSNPN, CDR2 SVGIG, per germline (reference sequence).

The chain links TRBV2 to TRBJ2-6; perhaps TRBD2 as D (5 bases). CDR1 SNHLY and CDR2 FYNNEI come from the germline V gene. V lost 8 bases and J lost 1, with 12 bases in between. The length of the CDR3 is 15 residues. This chain's CDR3 is CASDRADSGANVLTF. Written as DNA, the CDR3 is TGTGCCAGCGATCGAGCGGATTCTGGGGCCAACGTCCTGACTTTC.

The chain combines TRBV30 with TRBJ1-3; D is perhaps TRBD1 (6 bases). Per the germline V gene, CDR1 is GTSNPN and CDR2 is SVGIG (reference sequence). This CDR3 has 17 amino acids. Trimming stripped 3 bases from V and 3 bases from J, with 21 bases between. The CDR3 protein is CAWSPSTWGQLGNTIYF. CDR3 sequence (DNA): TGTGCCTGGAGCCCATCAACCTGGGGGCAACTTGGAAACACCATATATTTT.

This clone appeared once. The chain joins TRBV5-5 to TRBJ2-3; D may be TRBD2 (6 bases). Germline V gene lookup returns CDR1 SGHKS and CDR2 YYEKEE (reference sequence). Trimming left V 6 bases short and J 1 base short, with 6 bases between. The CDR3 is made up of 12 amino acids. CDR3 DNA: TGTGCCAGCATAGCGGGCACAGATACGCAGTATTTT. This gives the protein CASIAGTDTQYF.

This chain joins TRBV6-5 and TRBJ2-7; TRBD2 agrees at 8 bases. The CDR3 length is 14 residues. The junction had 11 bases not matched to a gene; V was cut back by 6 bases and J by 7 bases. The germline V gene encodes CDR1 MNHEY and CDR2 SVGAGI. The CDR3 DNA reads as TGTGCCAGCAGCGGTAGGCGGGGGGTGAGTGAGCAGTACTTC. Its protein product is CASSGRRGVSEQYF.

This clone showed up just once. The V and J genes are TRBV5-6 and TRBJ1-2; the match to TRBD1 covers 7 bases. The V segment lost 4 bases and the J segment 3 bases; nucleotides outside the gene matches: 3. The CDR3 consists of 13 residues. Germline V gene sequence: CDR1 SGHDT, CDR2 YYEEEE. CDR3 coding DNA: TGTGCCAGCAGCAAGACAGGGCACTATGGCTACACCTTC. Amino acid sequence: CASSKTGHYGYTF.